Listed below are T cell receptor beta chains from one sample, sequenced in a study of response to subunit inactivated influenza vaccine. MiXCR, run by TCRdb on the RT-PCR reads, gives a single entry per CDR3 protein. The table has a few hundred thousand distinct CDR3 sequences, approximately 14% seen once. The specimen was PBMCs from blood, collected 12 days after vaccination. Receptor source: a man aged 50-59 years who received an inactivated influenza vaccine. Each CDR3 is given with its conserved first and last residue. Each record gives: clone size, V gene, D gene, J gene, CDR3 protein, CDR3 DNA. D genes are given only for firm matches. Clone size is not always given. Where it is, it says once, few, many or a class for expanded clones.

clone size: .; V gene: TRBV20-1; D gene: TRBD2; J gene: TRBJ2-7; CDR3 protein: CSAIGTRGSYEQYF; CDR3 DNA: TGCAGTGCTATCGGGACTAGGGGTTCCTACGAGCAGTACTTC
clone size: .; V gene: TRBV5-1; D gene: .; J gene: TRBJ2-2; CDR3 protein: CASSLEAQGSGELFF; CDR3 DNA: TGCGCCAGCAGCCTGGAGGCACAGGGATCCGGGGAGCTGTTTTTT
clone size: few; V gene: TRBV20-1; D gene: TRBD2; J gene: TRBJ2-7; CDR3 protein: CSATAGGPYEQYF; CDR3 DNA: TGCAGTGCTACAGCGGGAGGGCCCTACGAGCAGTACTTC
clone size: few; V gene: TRBV20-1; D gene: .; J gene: TRBJ2-7; CDR3 protein: CSAAHRTTYEQYF; CDR3 DNA: TGCAGTGCCGCCCACAGGACAACCTACGAGCAGTACTTC
clone size: .; V gene: TRBV12-3/TRBV12-4; D gene: .; J gene: TRBJ2-1; CDR3 protein: CASSEITGLSGIQFF; CDR3 DNA: TGTGCCAGCAGCGAGATCACGGGACTCTCGGGAATACAGTTCTTC
clone size: .; V gene: TRBV29-1; D gene: .; J gene: TRBJ2-6; CDR3 protein: CSVGAGASGANVLTF; CDR3 DNA: TGCAGCGTTGGGGCAGGGGCCTCTGGGGCCAACGTCCTGACTTTC
clone size: .; V gene: TRBV10-3; D gene: TRBD1; J gene: TRBJ2-1; CDR3 protein: CVIRTQGAYNEQFF; CDR3 DNA: TGTGTCATCAGAACACAGGGGGCGTACAATGAGCAGTTCTTC
clone size: many; V gene: TRBV28; D gene: .; J gene: TRBJ2-4; CDR3 protein: CASSFVGEVAKNIQYF; CDR3 DNA: TGTGCCAGCAGCTTCGTCGGGGAGGTAGCCAAAAACATTCAGTACTTC
clone size: few; V gene: TRBV10-3; D gene: TRBD1; J gene: TRBJ2-1; CDR3 protein: CAISGLRQGGLNNEQFF; CDR3 DNA: TGTGCCATCAGTGGATTAAGACAGGGGGGATTAAACAATGAGCAGTTCTTC
clone size: once; V gene: TRBV20-1; D gene: TRBD2; J gene: TRBJ2-2; CDR3 protein: CSAATSGNTGELFF; CDR3 DNA: TGCAGTGCTGCCACTAGCGGGAACACCGGGGAGCTGTTTTTT
clone size: .; V gene: TRBV7-9; D gene: TRBD1; J gene: TRBJ1-6; CDR3 protein: CASSFTGGSYNSPLHF; CDR3 DNA: TGTGCCAGCAGTTTTACAGGGGGATCCTATAATTCACCCCTCCACTTT
clone size: .; V gene: TRBV20-1; D gene: TRBD1; J gene: TRBJ2-2; CDR3 protein: CSARETGIRGELFF; CDR3 DNA: TGCAGTGCTAGAGAGACAGGGATCCGTGGGGAGCTGTTTTTT
clone size: .; V gene: TRBV5-5; D gene: .; J gene: TRBJ1-5; CDR3 protein: CASSLVPDSNQPQHF; CDR3 DNA: TGTGCCAGCAGCTTGGTCCCAGACAGTAATCAGCCCCAGCATTTT
clone size: few; V gene: TRBV4-2; D gene: .; J gene: TRBJ1-6; CDR3 protein: CASSQELGNQGSPLHF; CDR3 DNA: TGTGCCAGCAGCCAAGAGTTAGGGAACCAGGGGTCACCCCTCCACTTT
clone size: few; V gene: TRBV20-1; D gene: TRBD2; J gene: TRBJ2-1; CDR3 protein: CSAVAGGHNEQFF; CDR3 DNA: TGCAGTGCTGTAGCGGGAGGTCACAATGAGCAGTTCTTC
clone size: .; V gene: TRBV12-3/TRBV12-4; D gene: TRBD1; J gene: TRBJ2-2; CDR3 protein: CASSSSTGMTGELFF; CDR3 DNA: TGTGCCAGCAGTTCATCGACAGGGATGACCGGGGAGCTGTTTTTT
clone size: few; V gene: TRBV7-8; D gene: .; J gene: TRBJ2-7; CDR3 protein: CASSLALVPVYEQYF; CDR3 DNA: TGTGCCAGCAGCTTAGCGCTTGTCCCAGTCTACGAGCAGTACTTC